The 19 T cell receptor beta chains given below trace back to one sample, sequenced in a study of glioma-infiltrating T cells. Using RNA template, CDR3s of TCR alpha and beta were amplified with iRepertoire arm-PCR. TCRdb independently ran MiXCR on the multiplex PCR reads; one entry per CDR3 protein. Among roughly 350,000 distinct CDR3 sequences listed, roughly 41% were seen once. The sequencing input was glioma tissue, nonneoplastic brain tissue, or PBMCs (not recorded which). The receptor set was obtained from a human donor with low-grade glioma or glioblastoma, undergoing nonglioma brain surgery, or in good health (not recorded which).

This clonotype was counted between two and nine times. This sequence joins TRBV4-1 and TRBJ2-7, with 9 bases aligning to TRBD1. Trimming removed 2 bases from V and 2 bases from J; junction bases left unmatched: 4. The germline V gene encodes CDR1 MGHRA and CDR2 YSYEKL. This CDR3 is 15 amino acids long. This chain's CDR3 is CASSQSGTGTYEQYF. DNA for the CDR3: TGCGCCAGCAGCCAATCCGGGACAGGGACCTACGAGCAGTACTTC.

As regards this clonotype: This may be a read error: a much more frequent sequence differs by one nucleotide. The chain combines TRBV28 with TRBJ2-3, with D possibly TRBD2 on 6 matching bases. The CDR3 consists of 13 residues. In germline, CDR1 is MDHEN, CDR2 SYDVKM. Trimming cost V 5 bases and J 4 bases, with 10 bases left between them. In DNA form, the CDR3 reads TGTGCCAGCAGTCTACGGAGGGCAGATACGCAGTATTTT. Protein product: CASSLRRADTQYF.

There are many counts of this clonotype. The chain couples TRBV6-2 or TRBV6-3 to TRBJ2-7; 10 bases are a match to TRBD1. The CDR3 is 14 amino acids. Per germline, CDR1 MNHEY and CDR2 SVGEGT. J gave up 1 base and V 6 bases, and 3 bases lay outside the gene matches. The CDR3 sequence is CASSRQGASYEQYF. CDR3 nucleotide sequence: TGTGCCAGCAGCCGACAGGGGGCTTCCTACGAGCAGTACTTC.

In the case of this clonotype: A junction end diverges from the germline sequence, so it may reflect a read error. The CDR3 here is CAISESGPKNIEYF. The CDR3 region has the DNA TGTGCCATCAGTGAGTCGGGACCGAAAAACATTGAGTACTTC. The rearrangement joins TRBV10-3 to TRBJ2-4, with D possibly being TRBD1 or TRBD2 (5 bases each). CDR1 ENHRY and CDR2 SYGVKD come from the germline V gene. This CDR3 region has 14 residues.

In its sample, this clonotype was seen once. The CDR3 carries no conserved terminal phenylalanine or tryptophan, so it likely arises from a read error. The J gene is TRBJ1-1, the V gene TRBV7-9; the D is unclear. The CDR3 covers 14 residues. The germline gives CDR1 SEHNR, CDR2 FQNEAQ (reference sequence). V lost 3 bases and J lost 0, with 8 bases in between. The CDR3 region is CASSFAGMNTEAFL. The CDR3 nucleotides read TGTGCCAGCAGCTTCGCGGGGATGAACACTGAAGCTTTCCTT.

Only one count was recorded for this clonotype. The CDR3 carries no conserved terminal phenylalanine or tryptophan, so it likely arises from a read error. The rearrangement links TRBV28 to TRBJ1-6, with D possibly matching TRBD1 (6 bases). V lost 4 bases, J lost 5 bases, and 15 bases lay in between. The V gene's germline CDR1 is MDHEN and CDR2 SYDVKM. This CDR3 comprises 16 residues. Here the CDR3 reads CASSSTGSPDNSPLHL. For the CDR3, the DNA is TGTGCCAGCAGTTCCACAGGGAGCCCGGATAATTCACCCCTCCACTTA.

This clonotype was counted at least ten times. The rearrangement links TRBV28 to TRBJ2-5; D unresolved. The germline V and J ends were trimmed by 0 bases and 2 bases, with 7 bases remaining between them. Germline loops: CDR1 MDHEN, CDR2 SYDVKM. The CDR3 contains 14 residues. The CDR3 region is CASSLWDGQETQYF. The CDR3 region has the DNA TGTGCCAGCAGTTTATGGGACGGACAAGAGACCCAGTACTTC.

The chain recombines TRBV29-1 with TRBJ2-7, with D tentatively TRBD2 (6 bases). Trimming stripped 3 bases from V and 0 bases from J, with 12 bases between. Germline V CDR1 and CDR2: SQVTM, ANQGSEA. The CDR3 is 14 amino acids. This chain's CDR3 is CSVEGGGSSYEQYF. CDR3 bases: TGCAGCGTTGAGGGGGGAGGAAGCTCCTACGAGCAGTACTTC.

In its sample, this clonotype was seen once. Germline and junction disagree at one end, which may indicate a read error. CDR3 protein: CTSSQNPGKTDKQYF. CDR3 DNA: TGTACCAGCAGTCAGAATCCGGGAAAGACAGATAAGCAGTATTTT. The rearrangement joins TRBV28 to TRBJ2-3; D may correspond to TRBD1 or TRBD2 (5 bases each). The CDR3 runs 15 residues. The germline V gene has CDR1 MDHEN and CDR2 SYDVKM.

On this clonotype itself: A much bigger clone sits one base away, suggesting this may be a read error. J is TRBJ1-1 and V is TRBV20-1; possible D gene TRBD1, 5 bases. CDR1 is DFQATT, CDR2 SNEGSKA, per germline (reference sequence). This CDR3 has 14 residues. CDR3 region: CSARGGHRGTEALF. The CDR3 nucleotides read TGCAGTGCTAGGGGCGGACACCGGGGAACTGAAGCTCTCTTT.

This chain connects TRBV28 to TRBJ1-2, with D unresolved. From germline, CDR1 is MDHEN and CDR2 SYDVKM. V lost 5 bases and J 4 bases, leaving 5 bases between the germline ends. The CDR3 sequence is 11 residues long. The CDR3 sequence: CASSISYGYTF. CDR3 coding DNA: TGTGCCAGCAGTATTAGCTATGGCTACACCTTC.

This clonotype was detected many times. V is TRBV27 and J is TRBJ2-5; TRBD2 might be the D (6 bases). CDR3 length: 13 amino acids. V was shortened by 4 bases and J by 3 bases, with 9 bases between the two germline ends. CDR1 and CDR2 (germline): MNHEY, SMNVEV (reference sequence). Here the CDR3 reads CASSWTGEETQYF. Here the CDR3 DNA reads TGTGCCAGCAGTTGGACGGGGGAAGAGACCCAGTACTTC.

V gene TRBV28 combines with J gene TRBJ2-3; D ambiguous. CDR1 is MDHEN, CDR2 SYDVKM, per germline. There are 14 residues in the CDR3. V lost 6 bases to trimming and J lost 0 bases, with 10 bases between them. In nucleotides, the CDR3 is TGTGCCAGCAGCCCATATAGCAGCACAGATACGCAGTATTTT. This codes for CASSPYSSTDTQYF.

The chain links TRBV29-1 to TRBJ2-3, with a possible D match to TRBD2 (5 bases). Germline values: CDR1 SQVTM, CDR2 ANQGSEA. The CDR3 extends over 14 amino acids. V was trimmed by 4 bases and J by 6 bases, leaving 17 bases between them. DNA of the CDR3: TGCAGCGTTGGCCCCCCGAGGACTGGGGATACGCAGTATTTT. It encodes CSVGPPRTGDTQYF.

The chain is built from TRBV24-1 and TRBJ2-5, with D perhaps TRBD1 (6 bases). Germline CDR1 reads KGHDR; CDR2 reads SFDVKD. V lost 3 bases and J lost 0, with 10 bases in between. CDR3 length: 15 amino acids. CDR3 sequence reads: CATSDPGQYQETQYF. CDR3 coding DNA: TGTGCCACCAGTGATCCCGGACAGTACCAAGAGACCCAGTACTTC.

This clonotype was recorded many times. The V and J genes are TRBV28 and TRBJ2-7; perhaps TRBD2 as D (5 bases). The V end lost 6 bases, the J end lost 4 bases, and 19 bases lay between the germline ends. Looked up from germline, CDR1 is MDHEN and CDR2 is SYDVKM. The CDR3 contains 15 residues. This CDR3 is CASRNERIASYEQYF. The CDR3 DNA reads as TGTGCCAGCAGGAACGAGCGGATAGCCTCGTACGAGCAGTACTTC.

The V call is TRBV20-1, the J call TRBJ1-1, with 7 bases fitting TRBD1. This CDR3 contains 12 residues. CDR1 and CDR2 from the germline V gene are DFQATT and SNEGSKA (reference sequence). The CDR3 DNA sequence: TGCAGGTCCGACAGGGATTTCACTGAAGCTTTCTTT. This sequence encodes CRSDRDFTEAFF.

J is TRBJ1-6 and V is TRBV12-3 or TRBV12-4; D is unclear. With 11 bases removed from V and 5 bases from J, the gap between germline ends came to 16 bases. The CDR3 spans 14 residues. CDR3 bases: TGTGCCTCCTCAGGAGGAATCGATAATTCACCCCTCCACTTT. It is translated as CASSGGIDNSPLHF.

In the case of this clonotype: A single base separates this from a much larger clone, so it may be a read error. The CDR3, as DNA: TGTGCCAGCAGCGTAGACACGGTAGACTGTGGCTACACCTTC. Encoded protein: CASSVDTVDCGYTF. The chain combines TRBV7-8 with TRBJ1-2; no reliable D call. The CDR3 contains 14 residues. Trimming removed 5 bases at V and 7 bases at J, with 17 bases between. The germline gives CDR1 SGHVS, CDR2 FQNEAQ.